This T cell receptor beta chain was recorded in a study of T cells in Graves' hyperthyroidism and ophthalmopathy. TCR beta CDR3 regions were amplified from RNA transcripts. Researchers ran a first-round RT-PCR on the TCR CDR3 using the HTBI primer set. MiXCR, run by TCRdb on the multiplex PCR reads, gives a single entry per CDR3 protein. Of about 610,000 distinct CDR3 sequences listed, roughly 15% are singletons. This clonotype showed up many times. The antigen is not known. Overall study results and limits: Using 13 V-J features, a model discriminated ophthalmopathy from stable hyperthyroidism.

Uncontrolled infection, other autoimmune disease, pregnancy or lactation barred patients from enrollment. Diagnoses used clinical symptoms, serum thyroxine and TRAb, thyroid ultrasound and orbital computed tomography. Germline V gene lookup returns CDR1 LGHNA and CDR2 YSLEER. V shed 5 bases, J shed 2 bases, and the junction held 5 bases outside the gene matches. This CDR3 spans 14 amino acids. The chain combines TRBV4-3 with TRBJ2-5; 7 positions agree with TRBD1. This receptor was identified in a woman aged 40 to 50 with Graves' ophthalmopathy. Sequencing was done on a sample of blood. As DNA, the CDR3 is TGCGCCAGCAGCACCCGGGACAGACAAGAGACCCAGTACTTC. The encoded protein is CASSTRDRQETQYF.